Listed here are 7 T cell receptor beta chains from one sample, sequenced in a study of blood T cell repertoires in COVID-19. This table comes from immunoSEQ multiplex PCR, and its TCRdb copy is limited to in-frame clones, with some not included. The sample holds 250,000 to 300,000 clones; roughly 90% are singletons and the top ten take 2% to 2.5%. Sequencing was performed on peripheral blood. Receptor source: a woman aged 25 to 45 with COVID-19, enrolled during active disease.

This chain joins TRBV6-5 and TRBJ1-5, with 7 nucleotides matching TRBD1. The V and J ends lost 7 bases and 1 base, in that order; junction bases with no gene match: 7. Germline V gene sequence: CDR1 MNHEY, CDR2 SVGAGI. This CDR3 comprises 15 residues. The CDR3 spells CASNLEGQSNQPQHF. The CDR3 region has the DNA TGTGCCAGCAACTTGGAGGGACAGAGCAATCAGCCCCAGCATTTT.

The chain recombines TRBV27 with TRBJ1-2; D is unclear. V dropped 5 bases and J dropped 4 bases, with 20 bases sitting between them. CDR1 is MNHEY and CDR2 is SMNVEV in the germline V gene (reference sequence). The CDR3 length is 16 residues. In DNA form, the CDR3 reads TGTGCCAGCAGTCCCTCTTGGGAGGTGTCTGGCTATGGCTACACCTTC. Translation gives CASSPSWEVSGYGYTF.

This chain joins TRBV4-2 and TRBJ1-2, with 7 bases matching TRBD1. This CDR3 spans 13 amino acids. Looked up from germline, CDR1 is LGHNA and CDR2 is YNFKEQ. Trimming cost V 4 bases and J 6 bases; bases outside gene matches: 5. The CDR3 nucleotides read TGTGCCAGCAGCCGCCGGGACAGTGATGGCTACACCTTC. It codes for CASSRRDSDGYTF.

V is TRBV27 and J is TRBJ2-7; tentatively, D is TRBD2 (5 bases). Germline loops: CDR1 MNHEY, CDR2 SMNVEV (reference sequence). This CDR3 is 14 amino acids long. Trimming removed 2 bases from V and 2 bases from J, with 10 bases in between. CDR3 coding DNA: TGTGCCAGCAGTTTACGGGAAGGAGCCTACGAGCAGTACTTC. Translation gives CASSLREGAYEQYF.

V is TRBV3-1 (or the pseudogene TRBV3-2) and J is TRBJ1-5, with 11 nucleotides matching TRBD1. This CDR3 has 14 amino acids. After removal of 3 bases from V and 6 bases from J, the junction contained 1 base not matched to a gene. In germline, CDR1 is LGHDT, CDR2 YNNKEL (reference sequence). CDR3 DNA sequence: TGTGCCAGCAGCCACGGGACAGGGGGTCAGCCCCAGCATTTT. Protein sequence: CASSHGTGGQPQHF.

In DNA form, the CDR3 reads TGCGCCAGCGGGGGACAGGGGGCTAGTGGCTACACCTTC. Residues: CASGGQGASGYTF. The chain is built from TRBV10-2 and TRBJ1-2; TRBD1 aligns across 12 bases. The V segment lost 8 bases and the J segment 7 bases; nucleotides outside the gene matches: 5. The CDR3 spans 13 residues. Germline V gene lookup returns CDR1 WSHSY and CDR2 SAAADI.

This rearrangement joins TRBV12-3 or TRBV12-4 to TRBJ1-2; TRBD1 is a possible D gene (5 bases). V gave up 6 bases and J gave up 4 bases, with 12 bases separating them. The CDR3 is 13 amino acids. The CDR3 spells CASRGDLTYGYTF. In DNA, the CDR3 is TGTGCCAGCAGAGGGGACTTAACCTATGGCTACACCTTC.